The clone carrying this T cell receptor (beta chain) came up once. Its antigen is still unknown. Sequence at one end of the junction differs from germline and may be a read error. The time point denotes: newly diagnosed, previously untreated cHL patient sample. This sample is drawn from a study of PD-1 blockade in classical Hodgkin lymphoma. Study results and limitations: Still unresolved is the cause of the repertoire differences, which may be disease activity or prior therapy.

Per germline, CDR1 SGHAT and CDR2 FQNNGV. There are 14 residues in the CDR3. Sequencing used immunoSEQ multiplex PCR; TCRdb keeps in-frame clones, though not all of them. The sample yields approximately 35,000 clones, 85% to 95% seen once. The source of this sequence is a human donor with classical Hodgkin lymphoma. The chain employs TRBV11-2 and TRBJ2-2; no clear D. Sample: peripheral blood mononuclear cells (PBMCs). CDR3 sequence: CANSFPISPGELFF. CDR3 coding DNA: TGTGCCAACAGCTTCCCCATTTCCCCCGGGGAGCTGTTTTTT.